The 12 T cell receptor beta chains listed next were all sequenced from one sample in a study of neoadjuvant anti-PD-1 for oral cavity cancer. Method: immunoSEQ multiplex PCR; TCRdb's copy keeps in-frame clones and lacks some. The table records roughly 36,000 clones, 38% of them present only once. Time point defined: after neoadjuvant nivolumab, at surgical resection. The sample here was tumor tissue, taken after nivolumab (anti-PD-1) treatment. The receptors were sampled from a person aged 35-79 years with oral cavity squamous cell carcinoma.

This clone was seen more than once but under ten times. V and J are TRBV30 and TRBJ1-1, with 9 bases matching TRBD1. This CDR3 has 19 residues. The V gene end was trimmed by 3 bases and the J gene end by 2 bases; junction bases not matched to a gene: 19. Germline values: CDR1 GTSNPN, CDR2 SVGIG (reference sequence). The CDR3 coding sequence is TGTGCCTGGAGCAGAAAATTCACTTTGAACAGGGGGCTTAACACTGAAGCTTTCTTT. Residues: CAWSRKFTLNRGLNTEAFF. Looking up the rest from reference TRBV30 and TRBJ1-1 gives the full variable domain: SQTIHQWPATLVQPVGSPLSLECTVEGTSNPNLYWYRQAAGRGLQLLFYSVGIGQISSEVPQNLSASRPQDRQFILSSKKLLLSDSGFYLCAWSRKFTLNRGLNTEAFFGQGTRLTVV.

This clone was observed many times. The CDR3 region is CASSTPGKMIGTDTQYF. In DNA, the CDR3 is TGTGCCAGCAGCACCCCTGGGAAGATGATCGGCACAGATACGCAGTATTTT. The rearrangement joins TRBV7-8 to TRBJ2-3; no definite D call. The length of the CDR3 is 17 residues. Germline CDR1 is SGHVS and CDR2 is FQNEAQ. Trimming took off 5 bases at V and 1 base at J, with 19 bases between the two ends.

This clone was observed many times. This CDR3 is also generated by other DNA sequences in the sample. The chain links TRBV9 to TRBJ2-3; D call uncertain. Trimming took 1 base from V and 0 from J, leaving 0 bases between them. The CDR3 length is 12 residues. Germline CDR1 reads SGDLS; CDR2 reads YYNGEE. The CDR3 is CASSVSTDTQYF. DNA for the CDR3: TGTGCCAGCAGCGTAAGCACAGATACGCAGTATTTT.

In DNA form, the CDR3 reads TGTGCCAGCAGTTTATTCGGGCAGAGTCTCCACTTT. This translates into CASSLFGQSLHF. The rearrangement links TRBV27 to TRBJ1-6, with D uncertain. The CDR3 extends over 12 amino acids. V was shortened by 1 base and J by 16 bases, with 11 bases between the two germline ends. Per the germline V gene, CDR1 is MNHEY and CDR2 is SMNVEV (reference sequence).

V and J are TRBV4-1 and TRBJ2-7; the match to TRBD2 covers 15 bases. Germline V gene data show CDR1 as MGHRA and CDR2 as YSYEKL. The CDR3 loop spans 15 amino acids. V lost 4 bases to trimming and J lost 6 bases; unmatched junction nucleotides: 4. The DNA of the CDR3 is TGCGCCAGCAGCCTTGCGGGACTAGCGGGAGGCGAGCAGTACTTC. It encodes CASSLAGLAGGEQYF.

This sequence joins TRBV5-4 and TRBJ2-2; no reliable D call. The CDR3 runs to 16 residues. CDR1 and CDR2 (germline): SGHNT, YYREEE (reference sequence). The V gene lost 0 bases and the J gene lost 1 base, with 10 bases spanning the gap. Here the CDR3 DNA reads TGTGCCAGCAGCTTGGCGCGCTCAAGGAACACCGGGGAGCTGTTTTTT. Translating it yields CASSLARSRNTGELFF.

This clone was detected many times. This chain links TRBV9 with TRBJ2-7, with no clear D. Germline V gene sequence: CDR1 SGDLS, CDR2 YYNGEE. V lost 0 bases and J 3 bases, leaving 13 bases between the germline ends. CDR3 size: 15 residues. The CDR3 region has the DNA TGTGCCAGCAGCGTAGGCTGGGGTCATAACTACGAGCAGTACTTC. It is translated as CASSVGWGHNYEQYF.

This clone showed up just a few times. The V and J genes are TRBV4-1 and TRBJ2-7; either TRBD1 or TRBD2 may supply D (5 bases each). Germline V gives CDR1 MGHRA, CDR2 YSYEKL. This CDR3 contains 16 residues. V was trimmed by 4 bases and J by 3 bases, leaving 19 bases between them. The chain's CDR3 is CASSREPGPTIYEQYF. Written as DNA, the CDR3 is TGCGCCAGCAGCCGGGAACCGGGACCTACTATCTACGAGCAGTACTTC.

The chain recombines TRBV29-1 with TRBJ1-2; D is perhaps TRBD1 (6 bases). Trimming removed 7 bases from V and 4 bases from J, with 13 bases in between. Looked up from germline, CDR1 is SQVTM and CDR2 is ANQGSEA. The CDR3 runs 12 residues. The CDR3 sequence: CSGQDGGYGYTF. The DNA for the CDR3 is TGCAGCGGACAGGACGGGGGCTATGGCTACACCTTC.

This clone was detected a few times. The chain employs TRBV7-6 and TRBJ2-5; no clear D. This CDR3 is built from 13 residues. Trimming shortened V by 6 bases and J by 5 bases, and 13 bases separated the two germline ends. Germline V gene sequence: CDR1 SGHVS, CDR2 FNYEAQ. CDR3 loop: CASSRDQRETQYF. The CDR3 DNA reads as TGTGCCAGCAGTCGTGACCAGAGGGAGACCCAGTACTTC.

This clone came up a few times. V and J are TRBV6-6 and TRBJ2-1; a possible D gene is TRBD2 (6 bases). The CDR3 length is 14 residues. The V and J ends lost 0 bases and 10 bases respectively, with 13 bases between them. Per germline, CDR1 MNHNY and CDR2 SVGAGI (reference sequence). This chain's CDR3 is CASSYSWRAREQFF. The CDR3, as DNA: TGTGCCAGCAGTTACTCGTGGAGGGCAAGGGAGCAGTTCTTC.

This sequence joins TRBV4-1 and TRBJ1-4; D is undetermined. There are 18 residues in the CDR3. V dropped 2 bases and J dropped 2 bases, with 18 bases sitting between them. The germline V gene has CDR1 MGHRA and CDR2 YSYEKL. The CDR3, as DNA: TGCGCCAGCAGCCAAAACCAACGGACCCCTTGGACTAATGAAAAACTGTTTTTT. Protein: CASSQNQRTPWTNEKLFF.